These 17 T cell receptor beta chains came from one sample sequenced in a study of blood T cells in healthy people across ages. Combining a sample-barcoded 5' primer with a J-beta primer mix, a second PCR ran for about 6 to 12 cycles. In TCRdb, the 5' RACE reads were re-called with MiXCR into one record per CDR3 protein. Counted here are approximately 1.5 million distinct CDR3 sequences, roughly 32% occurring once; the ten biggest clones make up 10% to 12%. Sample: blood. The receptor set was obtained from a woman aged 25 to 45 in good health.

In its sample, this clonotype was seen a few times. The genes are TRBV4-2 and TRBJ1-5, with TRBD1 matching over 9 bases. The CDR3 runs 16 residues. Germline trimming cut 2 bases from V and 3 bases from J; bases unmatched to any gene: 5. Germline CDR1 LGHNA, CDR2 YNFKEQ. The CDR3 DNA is TGTGCCAGCAGCCAAACGACAGGGGGATTCAATCAGCCCCAGCATTTT. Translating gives CASSQTTGGFNQPQHF.

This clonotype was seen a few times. The CDR3 region has the DNA TGCGCCAGCAGCCAAGGGGCCGGGCAGGGCTACGAGCAGTACTTC. Translated: CASSQGAGQGYEQYF. The V and J genes are TRBV4-1 and TRBJ2-7; maybe TRBD1 (5 bases). The CDR3 length is 15 residues. Trimming took off 1 base at V and 3 bases at J, with 13 bases between the two ends. CDR1 is MGHRA, CDR2 YSYEKL, per germline.

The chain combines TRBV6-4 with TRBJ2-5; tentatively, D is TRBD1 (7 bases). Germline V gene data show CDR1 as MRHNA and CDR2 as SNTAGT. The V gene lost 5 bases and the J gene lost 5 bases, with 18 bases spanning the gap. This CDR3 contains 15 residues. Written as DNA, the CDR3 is TGTGCCAGCAGTCCGGAGGGGGCGGCTCGGGAGACCCAGTACTTC. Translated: CASSPEGAARETQYF.

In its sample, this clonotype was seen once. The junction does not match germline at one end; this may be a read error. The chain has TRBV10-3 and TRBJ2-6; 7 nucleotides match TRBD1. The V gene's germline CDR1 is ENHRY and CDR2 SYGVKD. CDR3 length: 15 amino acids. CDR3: CAFRQGTPGANVLTF. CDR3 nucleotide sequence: TGTGCCTTCAGACAGGGTACCCCTGGGGCCAACGTCCTGACTTTC.

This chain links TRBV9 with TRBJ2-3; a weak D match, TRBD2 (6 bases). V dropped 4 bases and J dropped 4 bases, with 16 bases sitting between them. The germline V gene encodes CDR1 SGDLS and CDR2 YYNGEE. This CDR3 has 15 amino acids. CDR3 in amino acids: CASSLTSRSADTQYF. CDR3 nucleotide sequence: TGTGCCAGCAGCTTGACTAGTCGTAGCGCAGATACGCAGTATTTT.

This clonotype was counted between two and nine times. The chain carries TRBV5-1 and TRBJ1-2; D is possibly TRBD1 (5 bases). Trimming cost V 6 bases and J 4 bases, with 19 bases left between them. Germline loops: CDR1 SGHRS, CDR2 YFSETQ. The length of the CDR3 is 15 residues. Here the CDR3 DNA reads TGCGCCAGCATCCCATACCCCAGGGAAGGCTATGGCTACACCTTC. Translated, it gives CASIPYPREGYGYTF.

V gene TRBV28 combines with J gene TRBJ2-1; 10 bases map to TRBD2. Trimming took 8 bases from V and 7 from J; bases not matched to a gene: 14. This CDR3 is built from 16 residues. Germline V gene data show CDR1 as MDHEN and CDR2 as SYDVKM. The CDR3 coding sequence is TGTGCCAGCTCCGAGGTCGGGATTAGCGGGAGGAATGAGCAGTTCTTC. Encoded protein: CASSEVGISGRNEQFF.

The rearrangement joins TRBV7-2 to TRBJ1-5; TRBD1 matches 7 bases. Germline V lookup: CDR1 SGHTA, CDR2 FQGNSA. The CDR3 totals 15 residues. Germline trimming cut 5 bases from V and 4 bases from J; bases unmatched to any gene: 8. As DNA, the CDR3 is TGTGCCAGCAGCCCAGGGACAGACCTAAATCAGCCCCAGCATTTT. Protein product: CASSPGTDLNQPQHF.

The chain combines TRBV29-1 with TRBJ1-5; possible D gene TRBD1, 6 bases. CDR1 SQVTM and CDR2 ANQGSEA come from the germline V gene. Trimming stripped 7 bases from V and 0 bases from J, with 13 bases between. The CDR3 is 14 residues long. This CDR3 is CSATDSNSNQPQHF. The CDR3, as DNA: TGCAGCGCAACGGACAGTAATAGCAATCAGCCCCAGCATTTT.

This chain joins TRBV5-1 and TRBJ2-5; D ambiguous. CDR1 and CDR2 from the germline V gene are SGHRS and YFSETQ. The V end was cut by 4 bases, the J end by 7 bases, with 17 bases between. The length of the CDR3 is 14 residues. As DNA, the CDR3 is TGCGCCAGCAGCGTCGAGAGCGTCGGGTCGACCCAGTACTTC. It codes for CASSVESVGSTQYF.

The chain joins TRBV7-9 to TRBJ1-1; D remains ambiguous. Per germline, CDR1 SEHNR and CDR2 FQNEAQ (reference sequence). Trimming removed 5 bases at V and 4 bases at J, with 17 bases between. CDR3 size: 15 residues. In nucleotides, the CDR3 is TGTGCCAGCAGCCCTCCAACCGGGGTAGGCACTGAAGCTTTCTTT. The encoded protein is CASSPPTGVGTEAFF.

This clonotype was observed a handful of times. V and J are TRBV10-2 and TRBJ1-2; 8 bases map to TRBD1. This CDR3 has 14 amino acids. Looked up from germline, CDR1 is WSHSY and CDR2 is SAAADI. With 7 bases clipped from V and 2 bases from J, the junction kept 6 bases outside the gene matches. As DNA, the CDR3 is TGCGCCAGCAACACGGACAGGGTAAACTATGGCTACACCTTC. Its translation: CASNTDRVNYGYTF.

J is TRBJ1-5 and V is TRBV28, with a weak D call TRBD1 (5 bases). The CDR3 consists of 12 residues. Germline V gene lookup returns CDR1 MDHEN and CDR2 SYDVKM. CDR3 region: CGSGGGNQPQHF. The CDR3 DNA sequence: TGTGGGAGCGGGGGGGGCAATCAGCCCCAGCATTTT.

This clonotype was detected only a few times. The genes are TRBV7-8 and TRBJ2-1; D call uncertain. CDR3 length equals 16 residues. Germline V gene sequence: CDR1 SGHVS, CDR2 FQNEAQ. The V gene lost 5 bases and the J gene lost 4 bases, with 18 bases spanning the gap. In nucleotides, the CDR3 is TGTGCCAGCAGCCCACACCCTCAAGAAACGTACAATGAGCAGTTCTTC. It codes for CASSPHPQETYNEQFF.

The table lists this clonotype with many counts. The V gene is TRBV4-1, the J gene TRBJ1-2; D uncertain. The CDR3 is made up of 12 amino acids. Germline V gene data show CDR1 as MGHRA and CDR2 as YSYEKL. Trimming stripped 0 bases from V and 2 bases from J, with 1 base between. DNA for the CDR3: TGCGCCAGCAGCCAAGACAACTATGGCTACACCTTC. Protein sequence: CASSQDNYGYTF.

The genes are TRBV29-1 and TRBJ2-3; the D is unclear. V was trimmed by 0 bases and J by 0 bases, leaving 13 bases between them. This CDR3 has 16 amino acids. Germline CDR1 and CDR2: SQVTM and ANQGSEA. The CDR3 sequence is CSVEDVQDGSTDTQYF. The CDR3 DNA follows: TGCAGCGTTGAAGATGTGCAGGACGGGAGCACAGATACGCAGTATTTT.

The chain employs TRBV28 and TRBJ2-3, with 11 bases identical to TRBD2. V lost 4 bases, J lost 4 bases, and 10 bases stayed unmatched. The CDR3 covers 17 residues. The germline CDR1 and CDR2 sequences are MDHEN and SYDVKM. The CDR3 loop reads CASSWGLAVGEADTQYF. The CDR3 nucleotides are TGTGCCAGCAGTTGGGGACTAGCGGTCGGAGAGGCAGATACGCAGTATTTT.